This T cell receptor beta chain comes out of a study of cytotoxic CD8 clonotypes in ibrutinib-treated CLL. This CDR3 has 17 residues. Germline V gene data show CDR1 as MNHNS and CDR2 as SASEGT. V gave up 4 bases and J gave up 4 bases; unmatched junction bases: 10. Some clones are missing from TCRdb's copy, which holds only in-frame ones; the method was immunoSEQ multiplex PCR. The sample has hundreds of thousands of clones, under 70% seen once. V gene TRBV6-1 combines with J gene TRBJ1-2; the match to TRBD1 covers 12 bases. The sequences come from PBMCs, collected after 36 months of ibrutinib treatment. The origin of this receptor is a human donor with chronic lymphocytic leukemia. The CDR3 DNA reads TGTGCCAGCAGTGCCCCCGGGACAGGGGGCGCGGCCTATGGCTACACCTTC. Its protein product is CASSAPGTGGAAYGYTF.